This TCR beta chain was sequenced for a study of T cells in tumors after PD-1 blockade. Study-wide context: During anti-PD-1 treatment, some patients continued daily vismodegib 150 mg. Blood samples averaged around 110,000 templates (range about 23,000-280,000) and roughly 39,000 unique clonotypes. Study results and limitations: Peripheral recruitment is suggested, as some novel exhausted tumor clones were in pre-treatment blood.

This clone was counted only a few times. Its specificity is unknown. Relative to the germline gene, one junction end is altered; a read error may explain this. Germline CDR1 is MGHRA and CDR2 is YSYEKL. The CDR3 length is 17 residues. Here immunoSEQ multiplex PCR was the method, and the copy in TCRdb shows in-frame clones only, minus some. The sample carries approximately 60,000 clones, around two thirds recorded once. This chain links TRBV4-1 with TRBJ2-2; D gene uncertain. This clonotype was obtained from a human donor with basal cell carcinoma. The sample here was PBMCs, taken after anti-PD-1 treatment. CDR3 sequence reads: CASSEEVPILVAGELFF. CDR3 coding DNA: TGCGCCAGCAGCGAAGAGGTCCCTATTCTAGTGGCCGGGGAGCTGTTTTTT.